The 17 T cell receptor beta chains below come from one sample, sequenced in a study of breast tumors, draining lymph nodes, adjacent tissues. Breast cancer patients provided tissue from their axillary draining lymph nodes. In TCRdb, the multiplex PCR reads were re-called with MiXCR into one record per CDR3 protein. Seen here are 150,000 to 200,000 distinct CDR3 sequences, approximately 33% observed once, and the top ten hold about 4.3%. The sample comprised axillary lymph node tissue. These TCRs come from a female donor with breast cancer. Some clones in this sample may be carry-over from other donors' samples.

This clonotype was observed a handful of times. A much larger clone lies one base from this, so it may be a read error. This chain joins TRBV20-1 and TRBJ1-2, with D tentatively TRBD1 (6 bases). Germline V gene sequence: CDR1 DFQATT, CDR2 SNEGSKA (reference sequence). The CDR3 totals 12 residues. The CDR3 DNA follows: TGCAGTGCTAGAGGCAGGGGAGGTGGCTCCACCTTC. The encoded protein is CSARGRGGGSTF.

This clonotype was seen many times. The rearrangement uses TRBV10-2 and TRBJ2-7, with D tentatively TRBD2 (5 bases). Germline lookup yields CDR1 WSHSY and CDR2 SAAADI. The V end lost 9 bases, the J end lost 0 bases, and 9 bases lay between the germline ends. The CDR3 is 12 amino acids. This CDR3 reads CASRGSSYEQYF. The CDR3 DNA follows: TGCGCCAGTCGTGGGAGCTCCTACGAGCAGTACTTC.

CDR3 residues: CASSAGTVGNEKLFF. The DNA for the CDR3 is TGTGCCAGCAGCGCCGGGACAGTAGGTAATGAAAAACTGTTTTTT. The genes are TRBV7-9 and TRBJ1-4, with 7 nucleotides matching TRBD1. Germline V gives CDR1 SEHNR, CDR2 FQNEAQ (reference sequence). V lost 5 bases, J lost 4 bases, and 7 bases stayed unmatched. This CDR3 is 15 amino acids long.

In this sample, this clonotype turned up many times. The chain carries TRBV6-5 and TRBJ2-7; D possibly corresponds to TRBD1 (7 bases). The V end was cut by 2 bases, the J end by 2 bases, with 13 bases between. Germline values: CDR1 MNHEY, CDR2 SVGAGI. The CDR3 spans 15 residues. Here the CDR3 reads CASSYDGGGPYEQYF. The CDR3 coding sequence is TGTGCCAGCAGTTACGATGGAGGGGGCCCCTACGAGCAGTACTTC.

This clonotype has only a few counts. This chain joins TRBV6-2 or TRBV6-3 and TRBJ1-2, with TRBD1 as a possible D gene (5 bases). The germline V and J ends were trimmed by 6 bases and 2 bases, with 13 bases remaining between them. Germline V gives CDR1 MNHEY, CDR2 SVGEGT. This CDR3 spans 14 amino acids. The DNA for the CDR3 is TGTGCCAGCAGCTCCCAGGGACCCAACTATGGCTACACCTTC. It yields the protein CASSSQGPNYGYTF.

The sample holds one count of this clonotype. A clone one base away is much larger, so this may be a read error. This chain uses TRBV10-3 with TRBJ2-7; the D is unclear. This CDR3 region has 11 residues. Germline CDR1 ENHRY, CDR2 SYGVKD. Between the trimmed V and J ends, which lost 6 bases and 5 bases, there was a span of 8 bases. The CDR3 nucleotides are TGTGCCATCAGGGACGGAAACGAGCAGTACTTC. It specifies CAIRDGNEQYF.

This clonotype was observed at least ten times. V usage is TRBV5-1 and J usage is TRBJ2-3; perhaps TRBD2 as D (6 bases). CDR1 is SGHRS, CDR2 YFSETQ, per germline. The CDR3 sequence is 16 residues long. V lost 0 bases and J 1 base, leaving 12 bases between the germline ends. CDR3 loop: CASSLGTGVGTDTQYF. CDR3 coding DNA: TGCGCCAGCAGCTTGGGTACGGGAGTGGGCACAGATACGCAGTATTTT.

This clonotype appeared many times. The V gene is TRBV24-1, the J gene TRBJ2-1, with 8 nucleotides matching TRBD1. The CDR3 runs 17 residues. The V and J ends lost 4 bases and 4 bases, in that order; junction bases with no gene match: 11. Germline CDR1 is KGHDR and CDR2 is SFDVKD. The CDR3 DNA is TGTGCCACCAGTGACCTATCTGGACAGGGATCGTACAATGAGCAGTTCTTC. Its protein product is CATSDLSGQGSYNEQFF.

The chain couples TRBV28 to TRBJ2-7, with D unresolved. The CDR3 spans 12 residues. V was clipped by 8 bases and J by 5 bases, with 13 bases between them. CDR1 is MDHEN, CDR2 SYDVKM, per germline. The CDR3 DNA reads as TGTGCCAGCCGGACGGAGCTCGACGAGCAGTACTTC. Its translation: CASRTELDEQYF.

Ten or more counts support this clonotype. CDR3 bases: TGTGCCAGCAGTTTTAGGGGTGAAGAAAAACTGTTTTTT. It codes for CASSFRGEEKLFF. This chain joins TRBV12-3 or TRBV12-4 and TRBJ1-4, with D perhaps TRBD1 (5 bases). The V end was cut by 3 bases, the J end by 8 bases, with 10 bases between. The CDR3 loop spans 13 amino acids.

The chain couples TRBV20-1 to TRBJ2-2; D is perhaps TRBD1 or TRBD2 (5 bases each). V was shortened by 5 bases and J by 4 bases, with 20 bases between the two germline ends. The length of the CDR3 is 16 residues. Germline V lookup: CDR1 DFQATT, CDR2 SNEGSKA (reference sequence). CDR3 sequence reads: CSAPGASTSTTGELFF. CDR3 DNA sequence: TGCAGTGCTCCTGGGGCTAGCACATCGACCACCGGGGAGCTGTTTTTT.

In regard to this clonotype: A read error may produce the germline difference seen at one junction end. J is TRBJ2-1 and V is TRBV7-2, with D hard to call. CDR3 size: 15 residues. The germline V gene has CDR1 SGHTA and CDR2 FQGNSA. The CDR3 reads CASSQDWATYNEQFF. The DNA of the CDR3 is TGCGCCAGCAGCCAAGATTGGGCTACCTACAATGAGCAGTTCTTC.

Many counts were recorded for this clonotype. This chain connects TRBV6-1 to TRBJ2-1, with 10 bases fitting TRBD2. The CDR3 sequence is 15 residues long. The germline CDR1 and CDR2 sequences are MNHNS and SASEGT. V lost 4 bases and J lost 8; bases outside the gene matches: 8. The CDR3 sequence is CASSAGTSVRYEQFF. In DNA, the CDR3 is TGTGCCAGCAGTGCCGGGACTAGCGTCAGGTATGAGCAGTTCTTC.

This clonotype was detected many times. This chain joins TRBV7-2 and TRBJ2-2, with 8 positions matching TRBD1. This CDR3 has 16 residues. The trim removed 3 bases at V and 1 base at J, leaving 4 bases unmatched. CDR1 SGHTA and CDR2 FQGNSA come from the germline V gene. The CDR3, as DNA: TGTGCCAGCAGCTTGTTACAGGGGGGGAACACCGGGGAGCTGTTTTTT. This sequence encodes CASSLLQGGNTGELFF.

This clonotype occurred many times. The chain recombines TRBV20-1 with TRBJ2-3; tentative D call: TRBD2 (7 bases). The CDR3 runs to 15 residues. The V end lost 6 bases, the J end lost 5 bases, and 21 bases lay between the germline ends. Germline CDR1 DFQATT, CDR2 SNEGSKA (reference sequence). The CDR3 nucleotides read TGCAGTGCCGCTCGCGGGGCGGGGGCGGGAGATACGCAGTATTTT. Encoded protein: CSAARGAGAGDTQYF.

This clonotype was detected a few times. This chain links TRBV6-5 with TRBJ2-7, with 8 bases that match TRBD1. From germline, CDR1 is MNHEY and CDR2 SVGAGI. The CDR3 is made up of 14 amino acids. After removal of 5 bases from V and 7 bases from J, the junction contained 10 bases not matched to a gene. CDR3 residues: CASSHGGQVREQYF. The CDR3 coding sequence is TGTGCCAGCAGTCACGGGGGACAGGTTCGGGAGCAGTACTTC.

This clonotype was seen a single time. The chain combines TRBV24-1 with TRBJ2-3; 10 bases are shared with TRBD2. Trimming removed 2 bases from V and 4 bases from J; junction bases left unmatched: 2. Per the germline V gene, CDR1 is KGHDR and CDR2 is SFDVKD. The CDR3 is 15 residues long. The CDR3 DNA follows: TGTGCCACCAGTGATTCTAGCGGGGGACCAGATACGCAGTATTTT. Translated: CATSDSSGGPDTQYF.